This T cell receptor beta chain derives from a study of human T cells and chemical hapten exposure. General study points: TCRs whose frequency exceeded 1 in 1000 remained the same following DPC sensitization.

In its sample, this clonotype was seen a few times. Its matching antigen is unknown. The time point is: patch test 3, about 24 weeks after DPC sensitization. As to treatment: therapeutic diphenylcyclopropenone sensitization with weekly scalp DPC. During construction of the library, unique molecular identifiers were attached to individual cDNA molecules for quantitative, reproducible TCR counting. TCRdb recomputed calls from the RACE reads with MiXCR, one row per CDR3 protein. This table has about 200,000 distinct CDR3 sequences, around 25% appearing once. The clonotype originates from a woman between 40 and 50 years old with alopecia areata. Some clones in this sample may be carry-over from other donors' samples. The sample here was whole blood, taken in connection with sensitization to the hapten diphenylcyclopropenone (DPC).

The DNA for the CDR3 is TGTGCCAGTACCTTCAGCCCCGGGGAGCTGTTTTTT. This sequence encodes CASTFSPGELFF. This sequence joins TRBV19 and TRBJ2-2; D is ambiguous. Trimming pared 7 bases from V and 6 bases from J, leaving 9 bases between. The length of the CDR3 is 12 residues. CDR1 and CDR2 (germline): LNHDA, SQIVND (reference sequence).